This passage covers 13 T cell receptor beta chains from one sample sequenced in a study of response to subunit inactivated influenza vaccine. TCRdb independently ran MiXCR on the RT-PCR reads; one entry per CDR3 protein. The sample records 200,000 to 300,000 distinct CDR3 sequences, 10% to 15% being singletons. The starting material was non-naive T cells sorted from PBMCs, obtained approximately 15 days before vaccination. These TCRs come from a man aged 50 or older who received an inactivated influenza vaccine.

This clonotype was observed at least ten times. This chain links TRBV5-6 with TRBJ2-3; D uncertain. CDR1 SGHDT and CDR2 YYEEEE come from the germline V gene. Trimming left V 0 bases short and J 4 bases short, with 15 bases between. This CDR3 spans 16 amino acids. The CDR3 spells CASSLARKGRADTQYF. The CDR3, as DNA: TGTGCCAGCAGCTTGGCCAGGAAGGGAAGGGCAGATACGCAGTATTTT.

This clonotype has ten or more counts. V and J are TRBV6-2 or TRBV6-3 and TRBJ1-1; D gene unclear. The CDR3 is 14 amino acids. The V gene's germline CDR1 is MNHEY and CDR2 SVGEGT. The V end lost 0 bases, the J end lost 3 bases, and 8 bases lay between the germline ends. The CDR3 coding sequence is TGTGCCAGCAGTTACTCGGAACTGTACACTGAAGCTTTCTTT. This encodes CASSYSELYTEAFF.

This clonotype was detected ten times or more. The chain carries TRBV18 and TRBJ2-6, with 7 bases identical to TRBD1. The ends lost 4 bases at V and 2 bases at J; junction bases unmatched: 2. The length of the CDR3 is 15 residues. CDR1 and CDR2 from the germline V gene are KGHSH and LQKENI. The CDR3 protein is CASSRQGAGANVLTF. Written as DNA, the CDR3 is TGTGCCAGCTCACGACAGGGCGCTGGGGCCAACGTCCTGACTTTC. The whole variable domain, remainder taken from reference TRBV18 and TRBJ2-6, is NAGVMQNPRHLVRRRGQEARLRCSPMKGHSHVYWYRQLPEEGLKFMVYLQKENIIDESGMPKERFSAEFPKEGPSILRIQQVVRGDSAAYFCASSRQGAGANVLTFGAGSRLTVL.

V is TRBV6-2 or TRBV6-3 and J is TRBJ2-7; D gene unclear. The V gene's germline CDR1 is MNHEY and CDR2 SVGEGT. The CDR3 totals 12 residues. Trimming removed 3 bases from V and 2 bases from J, with 5 bases in between. Written as DNA, the CDR3 is TGTGCCAGCAGTTATTCCACCTACGAGCAGTACTTC. Its protein product is CASSYSTYEQYF.

The chain joins TRBV5-6 to TRBJ2-2, with TRBD1 matching 9 bases. This CDR3 has 16 residues. V dropped 2 bases and J dropped 6; count of bases not matched to a gene: 8. The germline V gene encodes CDR1 SGHDT and CDR2 YYEEEE. Here the CDR3 reads CASSLPGQGMAGELFF. DNA for the CDR3: TGTGCCAGCAGCTTACCGGGACAGGGAATGGCCGGGGAGCTGTTTTTT.

This clonotype was detected ten times or more. The V and J genes are TRBV5-1 and TRBJ2-1, with TRBD2 matching over 7 bases. V lost 5 bases, J lost 4 bases, and 6 bases stayed unmatched. This CDR3 spans 14 amino acids. Per the germline V gene, CDR1 is SGHRS and CDR2 is YFSETQ. This CDR3 is CASSETGGYNEQFF. In nucleotides, the CDR3 is TGCGCCAGCAGTGAAACGGGGGGATACAATGAGCAGTTCTTC.

In its sample, this clonotype was seen many times. The chain couples TRBV20-1 to TRBJ2-3; 7 nucleotides line up with TRBD2. Germline V CDR1 and CDR2: DFQATT, SNEGSKA (reference sequence). The CDR3 is made up of 13 amino acids. Losses at the gene ends were 5 bases for V and 1 base for J; bases not matched to a gene: 3. The CDR3 DNA reads as TGCAGTGCTCGGGACTACCGCACAGATACGCAGTATTTT. It yields the protein CSARDYRTDTQYF.

The chain carries TRBV2 and TRBJ2-5, with 9 bases matching TRBD2. Germline assignment: CDR1 SNHLY and CDR2 FYNNEI. Trimming at V came to 7 bases and at J to 2 bases, leaving 8 bases not matched to a gene. The CDR3 spans 15 residues. CDR3 sequence (DNA): TGTGCCAGCAAGTGGGCTAGCGGGGTTCAAGAGACCCAGTACTTC. Its translation: CASKWASGVQETQYF.

The chain has TRBV28 and TRBJ1-4, with D maybe TRBD1 (6 bases). Germline CDR1 MDHEN, CDR2 SYDVKM. The CDR3 contains 15 residues. The V and J ends lost 6 bases and 7 bases respectively, with 18 bases between them. CDR3 residues: CASSAPATGLEKLFF. The CDR3 nucleotides are TGTGCCAGCAGCGCCCCCGCGACAGGACTTGAAAAACTGTTTTTT.

About this clonotype itself: Given a much more abundant clone one base away, this may be a read error. The chain joins TRBV20-1 to TRBJ2-2; tentative D call: TRBD1 (6 bases). Germline assignment: CDR1 DFQATT and CDR2 SNEGSKA (reference sequence). CDR3 length: 16 residues. The CDR3 protein is CCARDPKGQITGELFF. The CDR3 DNA sequence: TGCTGTGCTAGAGATCCCAAAGGACAGATCACCGGGGAGCTGTTTTTT.

This clonotype has at least ten counts. The chain is built from TRBV12-3 or TRBV12-4 and TRBJ2-7; D is perhaps TRBD1 or TRBD2 (6 bases each). This CDR3 is 13 amino acids long. Trimming stripped 4 bases from V and 4 bases from J, with 11 bases between. The CDR3, as DNA: TGTGCCAGCAGTTGGGGGGACAAATACGAGCAGTACTTC. The encoded protein is CASSWGDKYEQYF.

This clonotype was detected a few times. The gene calls are TRBV7-2 and TRBJ2-3; TRBD2 matches at 12 bases. V lost 5 bases, J lost 2 bases, and 5 bases stayed unmatched. The CDR3 covers 16 residues. CDR1 SGHTA and CDR2 FQGNSA come from the germline V gene. The CDR3 spells CASSVPSGGATDTQYF. Written as DNA, the CDR3 is TGTGCCAGCAGCGTTCCTAGCGGGGGGGCCACAGATACGCAGTATTTT.

The rearrangement links TRBV6-1 to TRBJ2-5; 8 bases fit TRBD2. Germline CDR1 is MNHNS and CDR2 is SASEGT. The trim removed 5 bases at V and 5 bases at J, leaving 10 bases unmatched. CDR3 length: 15 residues. The CDR3 loop reads CASSLHSGGWETQYF. The CDR3 nucleotides are TGTGCCAGCAGTCTTCATTCGGGGGGGTGGGAGACCCAGTACTTC.